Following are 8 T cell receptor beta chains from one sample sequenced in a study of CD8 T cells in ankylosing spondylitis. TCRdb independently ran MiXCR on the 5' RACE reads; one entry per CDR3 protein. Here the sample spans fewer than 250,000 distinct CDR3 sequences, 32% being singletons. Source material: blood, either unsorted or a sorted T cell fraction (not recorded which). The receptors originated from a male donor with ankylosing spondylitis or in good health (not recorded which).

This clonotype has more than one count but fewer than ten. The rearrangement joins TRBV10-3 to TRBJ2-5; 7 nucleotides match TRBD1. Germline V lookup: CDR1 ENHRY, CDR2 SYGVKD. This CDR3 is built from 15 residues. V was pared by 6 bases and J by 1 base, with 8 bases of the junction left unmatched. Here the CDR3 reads CAISPRDSIQETQYF. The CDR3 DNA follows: TGTGCCATCAGCCCCCGGGACAGCATCCAAGAGACCCAGTACTTC.

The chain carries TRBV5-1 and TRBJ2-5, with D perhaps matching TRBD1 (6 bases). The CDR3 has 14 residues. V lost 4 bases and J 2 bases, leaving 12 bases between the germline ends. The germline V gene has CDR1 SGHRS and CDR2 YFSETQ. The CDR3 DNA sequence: TGCGCCAGCAGCATACAAACAGGGCAAGAGACCCAGTACTTC. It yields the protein CASSIQTGQETQYF.

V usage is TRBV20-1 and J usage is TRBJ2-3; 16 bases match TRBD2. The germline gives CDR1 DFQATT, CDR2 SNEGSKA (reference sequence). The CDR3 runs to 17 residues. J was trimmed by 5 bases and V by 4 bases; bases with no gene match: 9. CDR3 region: CSAIAGTSGGDGDTQYF. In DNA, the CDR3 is TGCAGTGCTATAGCCGGGACTAGCGGGGGGGACGGAGATACGCAGTATTTT.

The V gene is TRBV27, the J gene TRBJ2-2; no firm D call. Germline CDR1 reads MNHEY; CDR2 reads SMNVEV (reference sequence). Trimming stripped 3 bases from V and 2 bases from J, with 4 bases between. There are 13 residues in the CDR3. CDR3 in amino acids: CASSFLNTGELFF. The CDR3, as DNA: TGTGCCAGCAGTTTCTTAAACACCGGGGAGCTGTTTTTT.

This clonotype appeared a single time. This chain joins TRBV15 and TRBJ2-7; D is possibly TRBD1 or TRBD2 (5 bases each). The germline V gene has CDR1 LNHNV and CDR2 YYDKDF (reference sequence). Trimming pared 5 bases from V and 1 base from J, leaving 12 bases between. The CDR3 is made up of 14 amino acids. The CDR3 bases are TGTGCCACCAGCGAGGGCAAGGGGTCCTACGAGCAGTACTTC. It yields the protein CATSEGKGSYEQYF.

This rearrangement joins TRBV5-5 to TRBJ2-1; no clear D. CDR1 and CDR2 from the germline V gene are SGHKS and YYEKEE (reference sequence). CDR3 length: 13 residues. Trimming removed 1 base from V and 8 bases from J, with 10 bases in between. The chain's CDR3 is CASSLLGLDEQFF. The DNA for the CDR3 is TGTGCCAGCAGCTTGCTGGGTTTAGATGAGCAGTTCTTC. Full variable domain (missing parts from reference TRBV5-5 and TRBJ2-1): DAGVTQSPTHLIKTRGQQVTLRCSPISGHKSVSWYQQVLGQGPQFIFQYYEKEERGRGNFPDRFSARQFPNYSSELNVNALLLGDSALYLCASSLLGLDEQFFGPGTRLTVL.

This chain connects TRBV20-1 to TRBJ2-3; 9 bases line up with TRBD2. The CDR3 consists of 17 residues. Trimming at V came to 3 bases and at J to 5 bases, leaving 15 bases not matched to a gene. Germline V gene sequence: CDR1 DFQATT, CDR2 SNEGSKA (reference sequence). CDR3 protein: CSASMLAGLLMRDTQYF. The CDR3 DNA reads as TGCAGTGCTAGTATGCTAGCGGGACTCCTGATGAGAGATACGCAGTATTTT.

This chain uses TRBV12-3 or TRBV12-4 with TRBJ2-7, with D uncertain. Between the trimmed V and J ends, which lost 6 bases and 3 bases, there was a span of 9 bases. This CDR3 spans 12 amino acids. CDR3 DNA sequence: TGTGCCAGCAGACAACATAACTACGAGCAGTACTTC. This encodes CASRQHNYEQYF.